The 18 T cell receptor beta chains below were found in one sample sequenced in a study of blood T cell repertoires in COVID-19. Profiling relied on immunoSEQ multiplex PCR, and the TCRdb table lists in-frame clones only, not all of them. The repertoire holds hundreds of thousands of clones, around 90% seen once, with more than 5.5% in the top ten. The sequenced sample consisted of peripheral blood. All receptors derive from a man aged 60 to 75 who had recovered from COVID-19.

The rearrangement joins TRBV3-1 (or the pseudogene TRBV3-2) to TRBJ2-7, with D possibly matching TRBD1 (6 bases). Germline lookup yields CDR1 LGHDT and CDR2 YNNKEL (reference sequence). This CDR3 region has 15 residues. V was trimmed by 5 bases and J by 2 bases, leaving 16 bases between them. In DNA form, the CDR3 reads TGTGCCAGCAGCTACACAGGGACAAATCCCTACGAGCAGTACTTC. Residues: CASSYTGTNPYEQYF.

This clone occurred once. The V call is TRBV11-2, the J call TRBJ1-5; D is uncertain. Trimming removed 5 bases from V and 4 bases from J, with 12 bases in between. This CDR3 region has 14 residues. Per the germline V gene, CDR1 is SGHAT and CDR2 is FQNNGV. CDR3 protein: CASSAAGNNQPQHF. CDR3 DNA: TGTGCCAGCAGCGCCGCCGGTAATAATCAGCCCCAGCATTTT.

The chain is built from TRBV7-2 and TRBJ2-3; 7 bases align to TRBD2. From germline, CDR1 is SGHTA and CDR2 FQGNSA. V trimming: 5 bases; J trimming: 2 bases; junction bases outside the gene matches: 13. The CDR3 runs 17 residues. The CDR3 spells CASSPRGGSQITDTQYF. For the CDR3, the DNA is TGTGCCAGCAGCCCCCGAGGCGGGAGCCAGATCACAGATACGCAGTATTTT.

J is TRBJ2-3 and V is TRBV5-4, with 10 bases that match TRBD1. Losses at the gene ends were 3 bases for V and 5 bases for J; bases not matched to a gene: 3. CDR1 is SGHNT, CDR2 YYREEE, per germline (reference sequence). The CDR3 covers 14 residues. The CDR3, as DNA: TGTGCCAGCAGCTCCGGGACAGGGGTAGATACGCAGTATTTT. It yields the protein CASSSGTGVDTQYF.

This clone came up a few times. The chain couples TRBV27 to TRBJ1-6, with D maybe TRBD1 (5 bases). The CDR3 sequence is 16 residues long. The ends were cut back, 5 bases at V and 2 bases at J, with 13 bases in the middle. Per germline, CDR1 MNHEY and CDR2 SMNVEV (reference sequence). The CDR3 reads CASSPRDRTYNSPLHF. The DNA of the CDR3 is TGTGCCAGCAGTCCCAGGGATAGGACCTATAATTCACCCCTCCACTTT.

The gene calls are TRBV19 and TRBJ2-7; TRBD2 aligns across 11 bases. The J segment lost 5 bases and the V segment lost 6 bases, leaving 9 bases of the junction unmatched. Germline V lookup: CDR1 LNHDA, CDR2 SQIVND (reference sequence). This CDR3 has 15 amino acids. The CDR3 reads CASSGTSGSLNEQYF. CDR3 DNA sequence: TGTGCCAGTAGCGGAACTAGCGGGAGTTTAAACGAGCAGTACTTC. The full variable domain, with the rest looked up from reference TRBV19 and TRBJ2-7, is DGGITQSPKYLFRKEGQNVTLSCEQNLNHDAMYWYRQDPGQGLRLIYYSQIVNDFQKGDIAEGYSVSREKKESFPLTVTSAQKNPTAFYLCASSGTSGSLNEQYFGPGTRLTVT.

The genes are TRBV30 and TRBJ2-3; the D gene is possibly TRBD2 (5 bases). This CDR3 spans 14 amino acids. The V and J ends lost 0 bases and 1 base respectively, with 8 bases between them. CDR1 is GTSNPN, CDR2 SVGIG, per germline (reference sequence). The DNA of the CDR3 is TGTGCCTGGAGTGTACGGACTGGCACAGATACGCAGTATTTT. Amino acids: CAWSVRTGTDTQYF.

This chain uses TRBV28 with TRBJ2-3, with 9 bases lining up with TRBD2. With 5 bases clipped from V and 12 bases from J, the junction kept 6 bases outside the gene matches. CDR1 MDHEN and CDR2 SYDVKM come from the germline V gene. This CDR3 comprises 12 residues. For the CDR3, the DNA is TGTGCCAGCAGTCCTCCCGGGACTAGCCAGTATTTT. Protein: CASSPPGTSQYF.

The chain links TRBV9 to TRBJ1-2; D call uncertain. V was cut by 3 bases and J by 8 bases, with 17 bases left in between. The CDR3 has 14 amino acids. The germline CDR1 and CDR2 sequences are SGDLS and YYNGEE. The CDR3: CASSAPPGGDGYTF. The CDR3 DNA sequence: TGTGCCAGCAGCGCCCCACCAGGAGGAGACGGCTACACCTTC.

The rearrangement joins TRBV5-1 to TRBJ1-2, with D possibly TRBD1 on 5 matching bases. V lost 0 bases to trimming and J lost 10 bases, with 19 bases between them. Germline CDR1 and CDR2: SGHRS and YFSETQ. The length of the CDR3 is 15 residues. The chain's CDR3 is CASSLGRQPAGDYTF. CDR3 coding DNA: TGCGCCAGCAGCTTGGGCCGACAGCCCGCCGGCGACTACACCTTC.

The chain couples TRBV6-5 to TRBJ2-1; tentative D call: TRBD1 (6 bases). This CDR3 contains 15 residues. Trimming removed 0 bases at V and 8 bases at J, with 14 bases between. The germline gives CDR1 MNHEY, CDR2 SVGAGI. The CDR3 protein is CASSYSTQGFDEQFF. The DNA of the CDR3 is TGTGCCAGCAGTTACTCCACCCAGGGGTTCGATGAGCAGTTCTTC.

The chain links TRBV27 to TRBJ1-1; 8 positions agree with TRBD1. Per germline, CDR1 MNHEY and CDR2 SMNVEV (reference sequence). This CDR3 contains 16 residues. The junction had 7 bases not matched to a gene; V was cut back by 0 bases and J by 4 bases. The CDR3 is CASSLSNYRGGTEAFF. DNA of the CDR3: TGTGCCAGCAGTTTATCTAATTACAGGGGGGGCACTGAAGCTTTCTTT.

The gene calls are TRBV28 and TRBJ2-7; 10 nucleotides align to TRBD1. The V gene end was trimmed by 4 bases and the J gene end by 5 bases; junction bases not matched to a gene: 11. Germline CDR1 is MDHEN and CDR2 is SYDVKM. CDR3 length: 16 amino acids. The chain's CDR3 is CASSSQRTGGYHEQYF. The CDR3, as DNA: TGTGCCAGCAGTTCACAACGGACAGGGGGTTACCACGAGCAGTACTTC.

The rearrangement links TRBV10-2 to TRBJ1-5, with D tentatively TRBD1 (6 bases). This CDR3 region has 14 residues. Per the germline V gene, CDR1 is WSHSY and CDR2 is SAAADI. Trimming took off 6 bases at V and 2 bases at J, with 11 bases between the two ends. The CDR3 nucleotides are TGCGCCAGCAGCGATGACAGGCGCAATCAGCCCCAGCATTTT. This codes for CASSDDRRNQPQHF.

This chain joins TRBV30 and TRBJ1-6; TRBD1 aligns across 7 bases. V was pared by 4 bases and J by 4 bases, with 1 base of the junction left unmatched. The CDR3 loop spans 13 amino acids. Germline CDR1 and CDR2: GTSNPN and SVGIG (reference sequence). The CDR3 DNA reads TGTGCCTGGAAGGGACAGTATAATTCACCCCTCCACTTT. Encoded protein: CAWKGQYNSPLHF.

This chain joins TRBV12-3 or TRBV12-4 and TRBJ2-1; D remains unclear. The CDR3 extends over 12 amino acids. V lost 4 bases and J 3 bases, leaving 4 bases between the germline ends. As DNA, the CDR3 is TGTGCCAGCAGTTCCAACTACAATGAGCAGTTCTTC. It yields the protein CASSSNYNEQFF.

The chain has TRBV28 and TRBJ1-2; a possible D gene is TRBD1 (6 bases). The CDR3 is 14 amino acids. Germline lookup yields CDR1 MDHEN and CDR2 SYDVKM. V was pared by 4 bases and J by 8 bases, with 17 bases between. In DNA, the CDR3 is TGTGCCAGCAGTTCGGGGACACAGGGATACGGCTACACCTTC. Translated, it gives CASSSGTQGYGYTF.

This chain uses TRBV5-1 with TRBJ1-6, with D tentatively TRBD1 (6 bases). This CDR3 has 12 residues. The germline V and J ends were trimmed by 4 bases and 12 bases, with 11 bases remaining between them. CDR1 and CDR2 from the germline V gene are SGHRS and YFSETQ. The CDR3 bases are TGCGCCAGCAGCGCGAACAGGGAACCCCTCCACTTT. This encodes CASSANREPLHF.